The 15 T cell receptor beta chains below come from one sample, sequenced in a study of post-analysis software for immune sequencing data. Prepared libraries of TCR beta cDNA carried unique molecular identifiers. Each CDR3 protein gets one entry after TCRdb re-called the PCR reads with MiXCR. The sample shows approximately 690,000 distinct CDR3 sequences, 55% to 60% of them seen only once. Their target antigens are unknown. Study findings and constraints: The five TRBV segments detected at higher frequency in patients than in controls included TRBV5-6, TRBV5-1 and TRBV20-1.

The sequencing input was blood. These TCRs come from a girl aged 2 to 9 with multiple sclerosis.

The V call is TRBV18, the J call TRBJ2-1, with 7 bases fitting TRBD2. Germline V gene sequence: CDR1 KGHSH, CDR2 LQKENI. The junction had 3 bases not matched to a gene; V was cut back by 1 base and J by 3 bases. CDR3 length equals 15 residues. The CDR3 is CASSPQGRDYNEQFF. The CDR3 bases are TGTGCCAGCTCACCACAGGGGAGGGACTACAATGAGCAGTTCTTC.

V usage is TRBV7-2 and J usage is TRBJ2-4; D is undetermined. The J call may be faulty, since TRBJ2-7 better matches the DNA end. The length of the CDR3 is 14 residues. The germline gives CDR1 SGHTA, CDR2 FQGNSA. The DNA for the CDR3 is TGTGCCAGCAGCTTAGCTTTTATCCCCTACGAGCAGTACTTC. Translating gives CASSLAFIPYEQYF.

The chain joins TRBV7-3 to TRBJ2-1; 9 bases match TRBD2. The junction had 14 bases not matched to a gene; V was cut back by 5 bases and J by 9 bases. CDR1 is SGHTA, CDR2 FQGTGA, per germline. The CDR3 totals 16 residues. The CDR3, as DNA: TGTGCCAGCAGCAATAGCGGGAGAACCCTTCGAGGTGAGCAGTTCTTC. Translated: CASSNSGRTLRGEQFF. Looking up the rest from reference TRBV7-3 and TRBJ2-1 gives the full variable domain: GAGVSQTPSNKVTEKGKYVELRCDPISGHTALYWYRQSLGQGPEFLIYFQGTGAADDSGLPNDRFFAVRPEGSVSTLKIQRTERGDSAVYLCASSNSGRTLRGEQFFGPGTRLTVL.

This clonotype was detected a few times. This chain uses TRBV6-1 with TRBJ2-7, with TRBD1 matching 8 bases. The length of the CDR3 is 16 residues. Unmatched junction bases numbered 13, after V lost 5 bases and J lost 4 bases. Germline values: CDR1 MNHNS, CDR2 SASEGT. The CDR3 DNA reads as TGTGCCAGCAGTCCCGGACAGGGCCCCTTCGTGTACGAGCAGTACTTC. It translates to CASSPGQGPFVYEQYF.

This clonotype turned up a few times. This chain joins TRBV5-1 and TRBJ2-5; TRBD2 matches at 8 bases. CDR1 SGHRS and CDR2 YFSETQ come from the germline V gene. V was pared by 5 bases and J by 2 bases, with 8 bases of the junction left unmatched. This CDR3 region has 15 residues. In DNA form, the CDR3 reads TGCGCCAGCAGTTCTACTAGCGGTAGACAAGAGACCCAGTACTTC. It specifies CASSSTSGRQETQYF. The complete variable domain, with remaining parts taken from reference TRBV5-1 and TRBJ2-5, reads KAGVTQTPRYLIKTRGQQVTLSCSPISGHRSVSWYQQTPGQGLQFLFEYFSETQRNKGNFPGRFSGRQFSNSRSEMNVSTLELGDSALYLCASSSTSGRQETQYFGPGTRLLVL.

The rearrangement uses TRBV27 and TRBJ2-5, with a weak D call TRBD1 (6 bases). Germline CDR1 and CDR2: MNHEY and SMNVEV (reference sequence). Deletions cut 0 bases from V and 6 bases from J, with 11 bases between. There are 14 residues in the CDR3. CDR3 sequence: CASSLSGQGKTQYF. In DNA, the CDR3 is TGTGCCAGCAGTTTATCAGGGCAGGGGAAGACCCAGTACTTC.

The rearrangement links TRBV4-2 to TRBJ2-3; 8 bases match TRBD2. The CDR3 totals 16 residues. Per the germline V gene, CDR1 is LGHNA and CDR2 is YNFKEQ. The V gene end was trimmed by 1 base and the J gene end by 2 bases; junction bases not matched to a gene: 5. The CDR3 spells CASSQVGTRNTDTQYF. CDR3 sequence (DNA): TGTGCCAGCAGCCAAGTCGGGACTAGAAACACAGATACGCAGTATTTT.

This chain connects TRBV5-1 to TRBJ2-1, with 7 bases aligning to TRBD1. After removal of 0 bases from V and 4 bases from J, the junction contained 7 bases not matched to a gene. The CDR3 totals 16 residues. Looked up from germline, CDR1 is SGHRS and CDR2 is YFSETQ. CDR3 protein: CASSLGAGGGYNEQFF. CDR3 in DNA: TGCGCCAGCAGCTTGGGGGCAGGGGGTGGGTACAATGAGCAGTTCTTC.

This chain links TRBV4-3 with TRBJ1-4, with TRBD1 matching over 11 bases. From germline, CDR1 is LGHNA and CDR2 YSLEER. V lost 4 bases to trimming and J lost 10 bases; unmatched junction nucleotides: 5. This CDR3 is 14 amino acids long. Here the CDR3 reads CASSLGQGEGKLFF. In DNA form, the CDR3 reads TGCGCCAGCAGCCTGGGACAGGGGGAGGGAAAACTGTTTTTT.

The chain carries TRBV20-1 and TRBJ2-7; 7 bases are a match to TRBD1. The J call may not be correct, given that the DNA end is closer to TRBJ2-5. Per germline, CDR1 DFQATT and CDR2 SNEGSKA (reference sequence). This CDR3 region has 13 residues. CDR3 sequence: CWVVRGFSKTQYF. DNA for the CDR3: TGCTGGGTAGTCAGGGGGTTCTCAAAGACCCAGTACTTC.

As DNA, the CDR3 is TGCGCCACCTCACAGACTAGCGGGACCCACAATGAGCAGTTCTTC. It is translated as CATSQTSGTHNEQFF. This chain joins TRBV5-1 and TRBJ2-1, with 11 bases lining up with TRBD2. Germline values: CDR1 SGHRS, CDR2 YFSETQ. Trimming removed 9 bases from V and 5 bases from J; junction bases left unmatched: 10. This CDR3 spans 15 amino acids.

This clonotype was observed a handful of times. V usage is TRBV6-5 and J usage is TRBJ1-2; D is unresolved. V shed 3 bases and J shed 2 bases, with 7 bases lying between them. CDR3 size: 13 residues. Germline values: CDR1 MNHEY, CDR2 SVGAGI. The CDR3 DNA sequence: TGTGCCAGCAGTTATTTAGGGAACTATGGCTACACCTTC. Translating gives CASSYLGNYGYTF.

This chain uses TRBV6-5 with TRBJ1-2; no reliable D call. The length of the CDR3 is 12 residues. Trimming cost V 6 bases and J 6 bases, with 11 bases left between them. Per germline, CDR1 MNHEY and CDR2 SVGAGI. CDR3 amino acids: CASSIFGNGYTF. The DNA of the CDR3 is TGTGCCAGCAGCATTTTTGGAAATGGCTACACCTTC.

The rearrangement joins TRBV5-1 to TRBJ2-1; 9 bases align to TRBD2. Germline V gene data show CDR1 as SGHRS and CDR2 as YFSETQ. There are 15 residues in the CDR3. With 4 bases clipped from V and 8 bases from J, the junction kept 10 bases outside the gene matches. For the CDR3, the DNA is TGCGCCAGCAGCCCTACCGGGACTAGCCGGGATGAGCAGTTCTTC. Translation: CASSPTGTSRDEQFF.

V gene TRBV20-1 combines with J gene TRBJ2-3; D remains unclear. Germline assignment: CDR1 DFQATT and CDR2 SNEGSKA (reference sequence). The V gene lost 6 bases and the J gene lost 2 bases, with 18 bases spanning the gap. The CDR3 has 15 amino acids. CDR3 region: CSASKLGEVTDTQYF. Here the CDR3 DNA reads TGCAGTGCGAGTAAACTTGGGGAAGTCACAGATACGCAGTATTTT.